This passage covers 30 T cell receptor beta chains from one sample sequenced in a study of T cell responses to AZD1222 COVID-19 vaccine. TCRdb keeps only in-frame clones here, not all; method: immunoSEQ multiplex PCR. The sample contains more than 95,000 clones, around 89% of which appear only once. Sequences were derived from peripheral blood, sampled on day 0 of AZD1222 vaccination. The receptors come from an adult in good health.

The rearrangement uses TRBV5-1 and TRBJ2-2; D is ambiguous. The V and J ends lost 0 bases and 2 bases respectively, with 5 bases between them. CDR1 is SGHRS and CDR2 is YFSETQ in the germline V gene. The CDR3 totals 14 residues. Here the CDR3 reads CASSLAANTGELFF. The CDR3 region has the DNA TGCGCCAGCAGCTTGGCGGCCAACACCGGGGAGCTGTTTTTT.

The CDR3 sequence is CASSRSSGGGGETQYF. CDR3 nucleotides: TGTGCCAGCAGCCGCTCTAGCGGGGGGGGAGGAGAGACCCAGTACTTC. V and J are TRBV11-3 and TRBJ2-5; the match to TRBD2 covers 12 bases. The trim removed 5 bases at V and 4 bases at J, leaving 8 bases unmatched. Germline CDR1 reads SGHNT; CDR2 reads YENEEA. There are 16 residues in the CDR3.

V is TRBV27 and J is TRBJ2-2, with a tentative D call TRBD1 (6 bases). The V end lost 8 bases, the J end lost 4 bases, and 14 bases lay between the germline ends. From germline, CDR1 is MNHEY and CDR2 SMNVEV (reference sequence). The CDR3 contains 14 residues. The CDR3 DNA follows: TGTGCCAGCCGTATACAGGGTGCCACCGGGGAGCTGTTTTTT. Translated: CASRIQGATGELFF.

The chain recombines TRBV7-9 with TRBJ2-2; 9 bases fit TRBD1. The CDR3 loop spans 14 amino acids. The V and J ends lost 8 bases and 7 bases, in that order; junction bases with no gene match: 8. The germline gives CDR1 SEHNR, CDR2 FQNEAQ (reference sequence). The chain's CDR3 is CASLQGAEGGELFF. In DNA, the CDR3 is TGTGCCAGCCTACAGGGGGCCGAAGGCGGGGAGCTGTTTTTT.

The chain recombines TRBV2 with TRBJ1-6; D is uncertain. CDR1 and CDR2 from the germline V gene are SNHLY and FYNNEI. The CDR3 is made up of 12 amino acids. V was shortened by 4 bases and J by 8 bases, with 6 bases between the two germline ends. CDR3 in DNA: TGTGCCAGCAGTGGACGGGATTCACCCCTCCACTTT. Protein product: CASSGRDSPLHF.

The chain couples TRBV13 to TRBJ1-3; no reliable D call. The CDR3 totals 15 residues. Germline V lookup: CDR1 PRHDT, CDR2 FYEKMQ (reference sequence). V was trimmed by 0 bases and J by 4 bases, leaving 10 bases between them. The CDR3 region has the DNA TGTGCCAGCAGCTTAGGCGTGGCAGGCGGAAACACCATATATTTT. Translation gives CASSLGVAGGNTIYF.

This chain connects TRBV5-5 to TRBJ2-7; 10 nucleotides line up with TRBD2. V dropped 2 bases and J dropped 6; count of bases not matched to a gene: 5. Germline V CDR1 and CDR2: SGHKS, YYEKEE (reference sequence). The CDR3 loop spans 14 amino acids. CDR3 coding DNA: TGTGCCAGCAGCTTCGCGGCTAGCGGGGGCGAGCAGTACTTC. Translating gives CASSFAASGGEQYF.

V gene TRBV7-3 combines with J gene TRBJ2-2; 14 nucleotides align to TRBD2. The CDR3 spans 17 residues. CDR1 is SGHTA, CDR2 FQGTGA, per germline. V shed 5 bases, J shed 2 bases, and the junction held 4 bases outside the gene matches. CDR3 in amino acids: CASSPGTSGSNTGELFF. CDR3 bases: TGTGCCAGCAGCCCCGGGACTAGCGGGAGCAACACCGGGGAGCTGTTTTTT.

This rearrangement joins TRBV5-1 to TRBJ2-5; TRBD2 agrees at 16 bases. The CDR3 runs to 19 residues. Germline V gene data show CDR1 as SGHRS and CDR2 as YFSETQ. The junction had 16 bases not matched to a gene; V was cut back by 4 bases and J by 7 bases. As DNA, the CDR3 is TGCGCCAGCAGCAGTGCCGGGACTAGCGGGGGGGCCCCTGGCCGGACCCAGTACTTC. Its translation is CASSSAGTSGGAPGRTQYF.

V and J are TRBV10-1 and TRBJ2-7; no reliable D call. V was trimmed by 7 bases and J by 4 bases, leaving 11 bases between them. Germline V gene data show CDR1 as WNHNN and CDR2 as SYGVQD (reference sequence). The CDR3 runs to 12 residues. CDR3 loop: CASKNPPYEQYF. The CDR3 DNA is TGCGCCAGCAAGAATCCCCCATACGAGCAGTACTTC.

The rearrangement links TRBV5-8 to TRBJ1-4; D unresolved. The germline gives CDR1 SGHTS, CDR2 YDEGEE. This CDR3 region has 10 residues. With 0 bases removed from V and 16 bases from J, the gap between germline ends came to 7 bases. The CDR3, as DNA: TGTGCCAGCAGCTTGGAGAGCCGGTTTTTT. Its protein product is CASSLESRFF.

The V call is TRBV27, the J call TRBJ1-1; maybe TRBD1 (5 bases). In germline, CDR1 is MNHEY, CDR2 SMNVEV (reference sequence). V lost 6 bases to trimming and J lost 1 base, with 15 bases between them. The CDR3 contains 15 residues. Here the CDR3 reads CASRRGRRGNTEAFF. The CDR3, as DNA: TGTGCCAGCAGGCGGGGGAGGAGAGGGAACACTGAAGCTTTCTTT.

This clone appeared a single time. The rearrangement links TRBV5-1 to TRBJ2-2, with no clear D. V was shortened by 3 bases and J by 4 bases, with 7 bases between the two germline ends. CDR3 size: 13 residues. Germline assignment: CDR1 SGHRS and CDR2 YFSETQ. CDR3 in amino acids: CASSYDGTGELFF. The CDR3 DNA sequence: TGCGCCAGCAGCTACGACGGCACCGGGGAGCTGTTTTTT.

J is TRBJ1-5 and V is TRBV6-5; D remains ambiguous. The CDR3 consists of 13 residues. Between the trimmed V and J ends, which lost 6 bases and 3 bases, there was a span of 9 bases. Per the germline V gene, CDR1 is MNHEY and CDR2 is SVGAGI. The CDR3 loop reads CASRDGDNQPQHF. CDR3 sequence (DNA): TGTGCCAGCAGGGACGGAGACAATCAGCCCCAGCATTTT.

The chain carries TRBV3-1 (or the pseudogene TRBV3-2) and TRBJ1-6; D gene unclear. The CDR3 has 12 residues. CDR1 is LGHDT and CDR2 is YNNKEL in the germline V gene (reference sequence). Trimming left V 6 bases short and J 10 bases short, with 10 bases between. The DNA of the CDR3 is TGTGCCAGCAGATACACAAACTCACCCCTCCACTTT. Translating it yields CASRYTNSPLHF.

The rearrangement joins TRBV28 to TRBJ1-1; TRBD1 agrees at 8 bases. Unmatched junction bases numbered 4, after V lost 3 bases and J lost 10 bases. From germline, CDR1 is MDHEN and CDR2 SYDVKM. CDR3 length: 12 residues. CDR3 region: CASSLVGTGAFF. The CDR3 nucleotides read TGTGCCAGCAGTTTGGTCGGGACAGGAGCTTTCTTT. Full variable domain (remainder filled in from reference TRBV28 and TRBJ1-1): DVKVTQSSRYLVKRTGEKVFLECVQDMDHENMFWYRQDPGLGLRLIYFSYDVKMKEKGDIPEGYSVSREKKERFSLILESASTNQTSMYLCASSLVGTGAFFGQGTRLTVV.

The CDR3, as DNA: TGTGCCAGCAGCTTACGGAGCGGGGGGGGTTCAGATACGCAGTATTTT. Protein product: CASSLRSGGGSDTQYF. This chain connects TRBV7-9 to TRBJ2-3; 10 nucleotides align to TRBD2. Per the germline V gene, CDR1 is SEHNR and CDR2 is FQNEAQ (reference sequence). The CDR3 runs to 16 residues. After removal of 2 bases from V and 4 bases from J, the junction contained 6 bases not matched to a gene. The variable domain in full, with the rest retrieved from reference TRBV7-9 and TRBJ2-3, is DTGVSQNPRHKITKRGQNVTFRCDPISEHNRLYWYRQTLGQGPEFLTYFQNEAQLEKSRLLSDRFSAERPKGSFSTLEIQRTEQGDSAMYLCASSLRSGGGSDTQYFGPGTRLTVL.

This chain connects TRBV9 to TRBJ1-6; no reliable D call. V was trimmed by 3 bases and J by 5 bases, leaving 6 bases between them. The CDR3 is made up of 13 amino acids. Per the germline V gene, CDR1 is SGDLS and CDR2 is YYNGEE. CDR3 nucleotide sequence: TGTGCCAGCAGCGGAGCCCATAATTCACCCCTCCACTTT. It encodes CASSGAHNSPLHF.

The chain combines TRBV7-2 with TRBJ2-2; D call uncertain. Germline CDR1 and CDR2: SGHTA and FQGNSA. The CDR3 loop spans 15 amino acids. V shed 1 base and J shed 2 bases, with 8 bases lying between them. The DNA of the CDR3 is TGTGCCAGCAGCTTAGTTACACTAAACACCGGGGAGCTGTTTTTT. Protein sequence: CASSLVTLNTGELFF.

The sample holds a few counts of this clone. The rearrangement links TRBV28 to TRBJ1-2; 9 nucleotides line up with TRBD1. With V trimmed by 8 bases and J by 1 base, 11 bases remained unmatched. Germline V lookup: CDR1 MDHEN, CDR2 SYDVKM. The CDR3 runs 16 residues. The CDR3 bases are TGTGCCAGCGGCCCACAGGGGGCCCCCTTTAACTATGGCTACACCTTC. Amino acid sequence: CASGPQGAPFNYGYTF.

The DNA for the CDR3 is TGTGCCAGCAGCTTGGAAGGCAGGGTTGCCTATGGCTACACCTTC. Residues: CASSLEGRVAYGYTF. The chain recombines TRBV5-6 with TRBJ1-2; possibly TRBD1 for D (5 bases). The germline CDR1 and CDR2 sequences are SGHDT and YYEEEE. This CDR3 is 15 amino acids long. V lost 0 bases, J lost 4 bases, and 13 bases lay in between.

CDR3 nucleotide sequence: TGTGCCAGCAGCTTAGCCGCCGGACAGGCCGGGGAGCTGTTTTTT. As protein: CASSLAAGQAGELFF. The gene calls are TRBV7-2 and TRBJ2-2; 7 nucleotides align to TRBD1. The trim removed 0 bases at V and 6 bases at J, leaving 4 bases unmatched. Per the germline V gene, CDR1 is SGHTA and CDR2 is FQGNSA. This CDR3 contains 15 residues.

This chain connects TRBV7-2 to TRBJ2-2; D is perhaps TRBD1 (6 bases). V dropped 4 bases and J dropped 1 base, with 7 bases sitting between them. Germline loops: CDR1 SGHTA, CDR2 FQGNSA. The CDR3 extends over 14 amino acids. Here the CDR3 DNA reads TGTGCCAGCAGCTCCAGGGGGAACACCGGGGAGCTGTTTTTT. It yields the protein CASSSRGNTGELFF.

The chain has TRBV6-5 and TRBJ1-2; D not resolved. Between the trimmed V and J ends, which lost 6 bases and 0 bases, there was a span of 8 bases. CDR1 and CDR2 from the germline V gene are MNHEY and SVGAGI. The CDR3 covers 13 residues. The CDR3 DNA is TGTGCCAGCAGCAGAACCCCTAACTATGGCTACACCTTC. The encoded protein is CASSRTPNYGYTF.

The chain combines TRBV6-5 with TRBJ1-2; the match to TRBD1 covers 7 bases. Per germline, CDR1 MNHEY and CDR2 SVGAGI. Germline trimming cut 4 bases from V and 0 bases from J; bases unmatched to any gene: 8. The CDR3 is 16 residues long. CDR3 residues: CASSSLPGGTNYGYTF. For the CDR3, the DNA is TGTGCCAGCAGTTCCCTCCCAGGGGGTACTAACTATGGCTACACCTTC.

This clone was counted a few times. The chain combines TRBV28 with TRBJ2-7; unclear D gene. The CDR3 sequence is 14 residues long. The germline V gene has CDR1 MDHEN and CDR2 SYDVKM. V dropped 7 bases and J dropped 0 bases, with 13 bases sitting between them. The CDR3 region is CASNRNRPSYEQYF. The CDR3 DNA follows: TGTGCCAGCAACCGGAATAGACCCTCCTACGAGCAGTACTTC.

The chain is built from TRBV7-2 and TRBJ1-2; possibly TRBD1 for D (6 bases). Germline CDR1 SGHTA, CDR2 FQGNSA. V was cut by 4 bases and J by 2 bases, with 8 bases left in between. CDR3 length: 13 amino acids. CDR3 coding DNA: TGTGCCAGCAGCTACGACAGGAACTATGGCTACACCTTC. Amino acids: CASSYDRNYGYTF.

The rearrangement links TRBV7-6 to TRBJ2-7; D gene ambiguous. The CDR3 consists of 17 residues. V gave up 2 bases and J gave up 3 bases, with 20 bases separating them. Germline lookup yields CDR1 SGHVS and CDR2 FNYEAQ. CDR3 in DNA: TGTGCCAGCAGCTTATCCCTAATCAAAACCACCTTCTACGAGCAGTACTTC. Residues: CASSLSLIKTTFYEQYF.

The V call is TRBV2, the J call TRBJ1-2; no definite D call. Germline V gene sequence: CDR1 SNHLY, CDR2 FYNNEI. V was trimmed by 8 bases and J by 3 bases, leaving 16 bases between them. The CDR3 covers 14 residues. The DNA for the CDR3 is TGTGCCAGCCGGGAGAATGGGGTTCACTATGGCTACACCTTC. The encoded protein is CASRENGVHYGYTF.

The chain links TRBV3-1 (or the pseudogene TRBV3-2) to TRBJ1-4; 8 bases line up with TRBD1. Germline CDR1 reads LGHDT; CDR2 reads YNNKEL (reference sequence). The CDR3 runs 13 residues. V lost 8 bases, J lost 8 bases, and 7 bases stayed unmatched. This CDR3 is CASGQGVKEKLFF. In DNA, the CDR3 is TGTGCCAGCGGACAGGGTGTTAAAGAAAAACTGTTTTTT.